This note documents a single T cell receptor beta chain sequence. The data originate from a study of blood T cell repertoires in COVID-19. Turning to the study itself: COVID-19 samples, acute and convalescent, were from the United States, Italy and Spain. T cells, B-cell-depleted T cells, or PBMCs supplied cDNA or gDNA.

The CDR3 runs to 12 residues. Germline V gene sequence: CDR1 SEHNR, CDR2 FQNEAQ (reference sequence). V lost 5 bases to trimming and J lost 8 bases, with 10 bases between them. Per the study methods: The assay estimated nucleated cells by amplifying reference gene primers. Libraries were prepared by immunoSEQ multiplex PCR; TCRdb keeps only in-frame clonotypes and omits some of them. The DNA was the basis for D and trimming; V, J and clone size are from that table. The repertoire holds roughly 63,000 clones, with about 74% as singletons. This clonotype was sampled from an elderly woman with acute or convalescent COVID-19. The chain is built from TRBV7-9 and TRBJ1-5; D is unresolved. Sequencing input: peripheral blood. CDR3 DNA: TGTGCCAGCAGCCGACTCGAAGAGCCCCAGCATTTT. Encoded protein: CASSRLEEPQHF.